The next 18 T cell receptor beta chains were all read from a single sample in a study of human T cells and chemical hapten exposure. Each CDR3 protein is one row after TCRdb ran MiXCR on the RACE reads. Of 340,000 or so distinct CDR3 sequences listed, about 7% are singletons. Noted time point: patch test 1, 2 weeks after DPC sensitization. Treatment noted: therapeutic diphenylcyclopropenone sensitization with weekly scalp DPC. The source material was whole blood, sampled in connection with sensitization to the hapten diphenylcyclopropenone (DPC). These TCRs come from a woman aged 18-29 years with alopecia areata. Some clones in this sample may be carry-over from other donors' samples.

Only a few counts were recorded for this clonotype. In DNA, the CDR3 is TGTGCCAGCAGCCAAGAAACGGGAAGTACGCAGTATTTT. It yields the protein CASSQETGSTQYF. The V gene is TRBV3-1, the J gene TRBJ2-3, with a weak D call TRBD2 (5 bases). In germline, CDR1 is LGHDT, CDR2 YNNKEL (reference sequence). With 0 bases removed from V and 8 bases from J, the gap between germline ends came to 9 bases. CDR3 length: 13 residues.

This clonotype appeared many times. At one end, the junction sequence differs from germline, possibly due to a read error. The chain has TRBV7-7 and TRBJ2-3, with a weak D call TRBD1 (5 bases). The germline gives CDR1 SSHAT, CDR2 FNYEAQ (reference sequence). This CDR3 is built from 15 residues. CDR3 sequence reads: CASSATVSSTDTQYF. Here the CDR3 DNA reads TGTGCTAGCAGCGCGACAGTATCTAGCACAGATACGCAGTATTTT. Filled out from reference TRBV7-7 and TRBJ2-3, the complete variable domain reads GAGVSQSPRYKVTKRGQDVTLRCDPISSHATLYWYQQALGQGPEFLTYFNYEAQPDKSGLPSDRFSAERPEGSISTLTIQRTEQRDSAMYRCASSATVSSTDTQYFGPGTRLTVL.

The chain uses TRBV7-9 and TRBJ1-1, with 8 bases that match TRBD1. V shed 3 bases and J 5 bases; nucleotides not matched to a gene: 5. The CDR3 consists of 14 residues. CDR1 and CDR2 from the germline V gene are SEHNR and FQNEAQ (reference sequence). The CDR3: CASSFQTGATEAFF. CDR3 nucleotide sequence: TGTGCCAGCAGCTTTCAGACAGGGGCGACTGAAGCTTTCTTT. Looking up the rest from reference TRBV7-9 and TRBJ1-1 gives the full variable domain: DTGVSQNPRHKITKRGQNVTFRCDPISEHNRLYWYRQTLGQGPEFLTYFQNEAQLEKSRLLSDRFSAERPKGSFSTLEIQRTEQGDSAMYLCASSFQTGATEAFFGQGTRLTVV.

This clonotype was seen repeatedly, ten times or more. This chain joins TRBV4-1 and TRBJ1-1; D remains unclear. Trimming took 1 base from V and 0 from J, leaving 9 bases between them. This CDR3 has 15 residues. The germline gives CDR1 MGHRA, CDR2 YSYEKL. CDR3: CASSQGPNMNTEAFF. In nucleotides, the CDR3 is TGCGCCAGCAGCCAAGGACCTAACATGAACACTGAAGCTTTCTTT.

This clonotype was seen at least ten times. The chain is built from TRBV12-3 or TRBV12-4 and TRBJ1-1; D might be TRBD1 (5 bases). The CDR3 loop spans 15 amino acids. V was trimmed by 6 bases and J by 0 bases, leaving 14 bases between them. The CDR3 bases are TGTGCCAGCAGCCCCAGGGTCGGGTTGAACACTGAAGCTTTCTTT. Its protein is CASSPRVGLNTEAFF.

This clonotype was observed at least ten times. The rearrangement uses TRBV7-2 and TRBJ1-1; D remains unclear. The germline V gene encodes CDR1 SGHTA and CDR2 FQGNSA. Trimming shortened V by 3 bases and J by 2 bases, and 7 bases separated the two germline ends. This CDR3 is 13 amino acids long. CDR3 region: CASSLLVNTEAFF. Written as DNA, the CDR3 is TGTGCCAGCAGCTTGCTAGTAAACACTGAAGCTTTCTTT.

A few counts support this clonotype. The chain uses TRBV3-1 and TRBJ2-5; tentative D call: TRBD2 (5 bases). Germline CDR1 reads LGHDT; CDR2 reads YNNKEL (reference sequence). The CDR3 is 12 residues long. V lost 2 bases and J lost 7, with 8 bases in between. The CDR3 DNA sequence: TGTGCCAGCAGCCAAAATGAGGGGACCCAGTACTTC. Its protein is CASSQNEGTQYF.

This clonotype was seen at least ten times. The rearrangement joins TRBV20-1 to TRBJ1-1, with TRBD1 matching 11 bases. The germline V gene has CDR1 DFQATT and CDR2 SNEGSKA (reference sequence). The CDR3 spans 15 residues. Trimming at V came to 6 bases and at J to 9 bases, leaving 15 bases not matched to a gene. CDR3 sequence: CSALALPDRGQQAFF. In nucleotides, the CDR3 is TGCAGTGCCTTAGCTCTTCCGGACAGGGGGCAGCAAGCTTTCTTT.

The CDR3 reads CASSLRIDGYTF. For the CDR3, the DNA is TGTGCCAGCAGTTTACGGATTGATGGCTACACCTTC. The chain uses TRBV12-3 or TRBV12-4 and TRBJ1-2, with D uncertain. V was trimmed by 2 bases and J by 6 bases, leaving 7 bases between them. The CDR3 runs to 12 residues.

This clonotype was seen repeatedly, ten times or more. The CDR3 protein is CASSLGWDYSNQPQHF. CDR3 nucleotide sequence: TGTGCCAGCAGTTTAGGATGGGATTATAGCAATCAGCCCCAGCATTTT. This chain connects TRBV12-3 or TRBV12-4 to TRBJ1-5, with unresolved D. This CDR3 region has 16 residues. Trimming shortened V by 1 base and J by 0 bases, and 10 bases separated the two germline ends.

At least ten counts were recorded for this clonotype. This sequence joins TRBV12-5 and TRBJ2-3; D not certain. In germline, CDR1 is LGHNT, CDR2 FRNRAP. Trimming removed 4 bases from V and 8 bases from J, with 13 bases in between. The CDR3 spans 13 residues. Written as DNA, the CDR3 is TGTGCTAGTGGTTCGCCCTTATCCCGTACGCAGTATTTT. Translated: CASGSPLSRTQYF.

The sample holds many counts of this clonotype. This sequence joins TRBV3-1 and TRBJ2-1; TRBD2 agrees at 10 bases. There are 16 residues in the CDR3. Germline V gene lookup returns CDR1 LGHDT and CDR2 YNNKEL (reference sequence). With V trimmed by 1 base and J by 4 bases, 4 bases remained unmatched. CDR3 protein: CASSQGAGLAYNEQFF. The CDR3 DNA reads as TGTGCCAGCAGCCAAGGAGCGGGACTAGCGTACAATGAGCAGTTCTTC.

This clonotype was seen a handful of times. The V gene is TRBV12-3 or TRBV12-4, the J gene TRBJ1-3, with 10 nucleotides matching TRBD1. The V segment lost 5 bases and the J segment 5 bases; nucleotides outside the gene matches: 6. The CDR3 consists of 15 residues. The CDR3 reads CASSDGQGGRNTIYF. CDR3 coding DNA: TGTGCCAGCAGTGACGGACAGGGGGGGAGAAACACCATATATTTT.

The rearrangement joins TRBV20-1 to TRBJ2-4, with D perhaps assigned TRBD1 or TRBD2 (6 bases each). V lost 7 bases and J lost 7, with 14 bases in between. This CDR3 has 12 residues. In germline, CDR1 is DFQATT, CDR2 SNEGSKA (reference sequence). The CDR3 bases are TGCAGTGTTAAGGAGGGGGGTAACATTCAGTACTTC. Protein product: CSVKEGGNIQYF.

A few counts support this clonotype. The chain is built from TRBV20-1 and TRBJ2-1; 9 positions agree with TRBD2. V lost 6 bases to trimming and J lost 7 bases; unmatched junction nucleotides: 16. The CDR3 runs 16 residues. Germline assignment: CDR1 DFQATT and CDR2 SNEGSKA (reference sequence). The CDR3 DNA follows: TGCAGTGCCCCGATGGCAGCGGGGGGCCCCCCGAATGAGCAGTTCTTC. The encoded protein is CSAPMAAGGPPNEQFF.

J is TRBJ2-1 and V is TRBV2, with TRBD1 identical over 10 bases. Trimming cost V 5 bases and J 5 bases; bases outside gene matches: 3. Germline CDR1 is SNHLY and CDR2 is FYNNEI. The CDR3 is 14 residues long. DNA for the CDR3: TGTGCCAGCAGTTGGGACAGGGGAAACAATGAGCAGTTCTTC. Amino acids: CASSWDRGNNEQFF.

This chain uses TRBV6-1 with TRBJ2-3; TRBD2 agrees at 9 bases. Germline CDR1 is MNHNS and CDR2 is SASEGT. The CDR3 is 16 amino acids. Losses at the gene ends were 4 bases for V and 2 bases for J; bases not matched to a gene: 7. The CDR3 reads CASSAGASGATDTQYF. DNA of the CDR3: TGTGCCAGCAGTGCGGGGGCTAGCGGGGCCACAGATACGCAGTATTTT.

The sample holds one count of this clonotype. The V gene is TRBV4-1, the J gene TRBJ1-4; D uncertain. The CDR3 has 15 residues. In germline, CDR1 is MGHRA, CDR2 YSYEKL. V lost 2 bases and J lost 4, with 11 bases in between. CDR3 nucleotide sequence: TGCGCCAGCAGCCAACATGGTCAGAATAATGAAAAACTGTTTTTT. Encoded protein: CASSQHGQNNEKLFF.